The T cell receptor beta chain under discussion was sequenced for a study of T cells after yellow fever vaccination. Trimming took 2 bases from V and 3 from J, leaving 6 bases between them. The CDR3 covers 13 residues. Per the germline V gene, CDR1 is MNHEY and CDR2 is SVGEGT. This clonotype was picked up many times. In TCRdb, the 5' RACE reads were re-called with MiXCR into one record per CDR3 protein. The sample shows just under 85,000 distinct CDR3 sequences, 10% to 15% of them seen only once. The chain uses TRBV6-2 or TRBV6-3 and TRBJ2-3, with no clear D. This receptor was identified in a man aged 18 to 29 who received the YFV17D yellow fever vaccine. The sample was CD8+ T cells not binding an NS4B(214-222) dextramer, sorted from PBMCs, taken roughly 23 days after the first yellow fever vaccination. The CDR3 loop reads CASSYGMTDTQYF. The CDR3 nucleotides are TGTGCCAGCAGTTACGGGATGACAGATACGCAGTATTTT.